Listed here are 3 T cell receptor beta chains from one sample, sequenced in a study of shared clonotypes between healthy human individuals. Sequencing was performed with immunoSEQ multiplex PCR; in TCRdb, only in-frame clones are kept and a portion is missing. The data contain about 2.2 million clones, around 93% of them singletons. Naivety among CD8 cells was defined by CD45RO negativity and positive CCR7 selection, thereby excluding terminally differentiated effector memory CD45RA+ cells. The sequencing sample was made of naive CD8+ T cells from PBMCs. These receptors were collected from a man between 18 and 29 years old in good health. Some clones in this sample may be carry-over from other donors' samples.

This clone was picked up one time. The chain recombines TRBV4-1 with TRBJ1-5; D is possibly TRBD1 (5 bases). This CDR3 region has 16 residues. From germline, CDR1 is MGHRA and CDR2 YSYEKL. The ends were cut back, 4 bases at V and 3 bases at J, with 16 bases in the middle. The CDR3 sequence: CASSLASGRHNQPQHF. The CDR3 DNA reads TGCGCCAGCAGCCTTGCTTCGGGACGCCACAATCAGCCCCAGCATTTT.

The CDR3 nucleotides are TGTGCCAGCAGCTACCGGGACAATGGCTACGATGGCTACACCTTC. Its translation is CASSYRDNGYDGYTF. The rearrangement uses TRBV7-8 and TRBJ1-2; possible D gene TRBD1, 6 bases. V lost 4 bases to trimming and J lost 6 bases, with 18 bases between them. Germline CDR1 is SGHVS and CDR2 is FQNEAQ. The CDR3 runs 15 residues.

The chain couples TRBV6-5 to TRBJ1-2; D gene ambiguous. Germline V gene sequence: CDR1 MNHEY, CDR2 SVGAGI. The CDR3 sequence is 14 residues long. The V and J ends lost 0 bases and 6 bases respectively, with 11 bases between them. The CDR3 sequence: CASSYSWEGNGYTF. CDR3 bases: TGTGCCAGCAGTTACTCGTGGGAAGGGAATGGCTACACCTTC.